This T cell receptor (gamma chain) is from a study of γδ T cells in repeated Plasmodium falciparum infection. Across the whole study: Over roughly 600 days, donors received four mosquito-bite P. falciparum NF54 infections. Samples were taken at baseline, before some infections, and 21 days after each.

Flow sorting of PBMC yielded separate Vgamma9/Vdelta2+ and Vdelta2-negative gammadelta T cell populations for bulk repertoire analysis. The trim removed 3 bases at V and 11 bases at J, leaving 13 bases unmatched. Germline lookup yields CDR1 GITISATS and CDR2 ISYDGTV (reference sequence). The CDR3 is 17 amino acids. Both TRG and TRD chains were sequenced from each sorted sample. TCRdb reran clone calling via CATT on the multiplex PCR reads. The sample holds tens of thousands of gamma-chain clones, over 2.5% seen once. The sample holds a few counts of this clone. Its antigen is as yet unknown. TCRdb has a much larger clone's protein, which differs at residue 10 from the translation of this DNA, likely because of a read error; what is shown is the protein translated from the DNA. General observations from the study: Compared with Australian children, Malian Vdelta2-negative repertoires seemed more clonal, less diverse, less shared.

Sequencing input: gamma-delta T cells from blood. The clonotype comes from a pool of human donors (malaria-infected and uninfected, not separated). The chain joins TRGV9 to TRGJP. The J gene was not available in TCRdb and was assigned here by matching the DNA to germline segments. CDR3 amino acids: CALWEIPGWMGKKIKVF. CDR3 DNA sequence: TGTGCCTTGTGGGAGATCCCTGGTTGGATGGGCAAAAAAATCAAGGTATTT.